The 17 T cell receptor beta chains in this list originate from one sample, sequenced in a study of immune cell composition in non-small cell lung cancer. TCRdb's copy holds only in-frame clones and misses some; the assay was immunoSEQ multiplex PCR. The sample includes around 9,700 clones, 65% to 70% seen only once; the top ten take approximately 10%. Sequenced: lung tumor tissue. The receptor source for this set is a human donor with non-small cell lung cancer.

This clone has only one observation. The chain has TRBV5-8 and TRBJ2-3; no clear D gene. Germline CDR1 and CDR2: SGHTS and YDEGEE. The CDR3 runs to 17 residues. Trimming removed 0 bases at V and 2 bases at J, with 16 bases between. The CDR3 bases are TGTGCCAGCAGCTTGGGTTTTGCCTTCCCCAACACAGATACGCAGTATTTT. This translates into CASSLGFAFPNTDTQYF.

The V call is TRBV7-8, the J call TRBJ2-7; D not certain. Germline CDR1 reads SGHVS; CDR2 reads FQNEAQ. The CDR3 length is 14 residues. The germline V and J ends were trimmed by 0 bases and 1 base, with 7 bases remaining between them. This CDR3 is CASSLALQSYEQYF. The DNA of the CDR3 is TGTGCCAGCAGCTTAGCACTTCAGTCCTACGAGCAGTACTTC.

This clone was seen only once. The CDR3 region has the DNA TGTGCCACCATGTGGCTAGCAAGCACCGGGGAGCTGTTTTTT. This encodes CATMWLASTGELFF. The V gene is TRBV6-1, the J gene TRBJ2-2; a weak D match, TRBD2 (5 bases). The CDR3 is 14 amino acids. Per the germline V gene, CDR1 is MNHNS and CDR2 is SASEGT. V gave up 10 bases and J gave up 4 bases, with 16 bases separating them.

This clone has only one observation. The chain carries TRBV5-6 and TRBJ1-1; 10 bases line up with TRBD1. There are 15 residues in the CDR3. After removal of 4 bases from V and 6 bases from J, the junction contained 9 bases not matched to a gene. Germline V CDR1 and CDR2: SGHDT, YYEEEE. CDR3 residues: CASSPTTGGRSEAFF. The CDR3 nucleotides are TGTGCCAGCAGCCCGACGACAGGGGGCAGGTCTGAAGCTTTCTTT.

This rearrangement joins TRBV7-8 to TRBJ2-1; TRBD1 is a possible D gene (6 bases). Germline V CDR1 and CDR2: SGHVS, FQNEAQ. CDR3 size: 16 residues. V was trimmed by 1 base and J by 0 bases, leaving 10 bases between them. The CDR3 nucleotides read TGTGCCAGCAGCTTAGGGCGACAGGACTCCTACAATGAGCAGTTCTTC. Translation gives CASSLGRQDSYNEQFF.

The chain links TRBV9 to TRBJ2-1, with 8 nucleotides matching TRBD2. J gave up 1 base and V 0 bases, and 6 bases lay outside the gene matches. This CDR3 is 17 amino acids long. Germline CDR1 reads SGDLS; CDR2 reads YYNGEE. The DNA for the CDR3 is TGTGCCAGCAGCGTAGATGGGGCGGGGGGTTCCTACAATGAGCAGTTCTTC. Residues: CASSVDGAGGSYNEQFF.

The chain combines TRBV9 with TRBJ2-3; D perhaps matches TRBD2 (6 bases). The CDR3 has 16 residues. Germline lookup yields CDR1 SGDLS and CDR2 YYNGEE. The V end lost 5 bases, the J end lost 3 bases, and 19 bases lay between the germline ends. The CDR3 loop is CASSQRMGTQTDTQYF. The DNA of the CDR3 is TGTGCCAGCAGTCAGAGAATGGGGACTCAAACAGATACGCAGTATTTT.

V gene TRBV11-3 combines with J gene TRBJ2-7, with 8 positions matching TRBD2. The ends lost 1 base at V and 7 bases at J; junction bases unmatched: 12. This CDR3 has 16 residues. CDR1 and CDR2 (germline): SGHNT, YENEEA. The CDR3 sequence is CASSLGAEAGVYEQYF. CDR3 DNA sequence: TGTGCCAGCAGCTTAGGAGCGGAAGCGGGGGTTTATGAGCAGTACTTC. Full variable domain (outside the CDR3, taken from reference TRBV11-3 and TRBJ2-7): EAGVVQSPRYKIIEKKQPVAFWCNPISGHNTLYWYLQNLGQGPELLIRYENEEAVDDSQLPKDRFSAERLKGVDSTLKIQPAELGDSAVYLCASSLGAEAGVYEQYFGPGTRLTVT.

J is TRBJ2-7 and V is TRBV27; D is perhaps TRBD1 (6 bases). Germline CDR1 and CDR2: MNHEY and SMNVEV (reference sequence). The CDR3 spans 14 residues. V lost 5 bases, J lost 9 bases, and 20 bases lay in between. The CDR3 DNA sequence: TGTGCCAGCAGTCCTCGGACAGCCAACGGCGCGCAGTACTTC. It translates to CASSPRTANGAQYF.

J is TRBJ2-7 and V is TRBV7-2; D may be TRBD1 or TRBD2 (5 bases each). Germline V gene lookup returns CDR1 SGHTA and CDR2 FQGNSA. The CDR3 is 15 residues long. V was pared by 1 base and J by 2 bases, with 12 bases between. The CDR3 sequence is CASSLEPGRTYEQYF. CDR3 DNA: TGTGCCAGCAGCTTAGAGCCGGGACGGACCTACGAGCAGTACTTC.

CDR3 amino acids: CASSLTGSNTEAFF. The CDR3, as DNA: TGCGCCAGCAGCTTGACAGGGTCGAACACTGAAGCTTTCTTT. The rearrangement joins TRBV5-1 to TRBJ1-1, with D maybe TRBD1 (6 bases). Germline loops: CDR1 SGHRS, CDR2 YFSETQ. The CDR3 runs to 14 residues. The V gene lost 1 base and the J gene lost 1 base, with 8 bases spanning the gap.

Concerning this clone itself: The identical CDR3 is also encoded by other nucleotide sequences in the sample. The V call is TRBV30, the J call TRBJ2-2, with 7 bases aligning to TRBD1. The CDR3 consists of 13 residues. Germline V CDR1 and CDR2: GTSNPN, SVGIG (reference sequence). J gave up 8 bases and V 5 bases, and 8 bases lay outside the gene matches. Here the CDR3 DNA reads TGTGCCTGGGAAACAGGGGAAACTGGGGAGCTGTTTTTT. Translated, it gives CAWETGETGELFF. Supplemented by reference TRBV30 and TRBJ2-2, the full variable domain reads SQTIHQWPATLVQPVGSPLSLECTVEGTSNPNLYWYRQAAGRGLQLLFYSVGIGQISSEVPQNLSASRPQDRQFILSSKKLLLSDSGFYLCAWETGETGELFFGEGSRLTVL.

The V gene is TRBV7-9, the J gene TRBJ1-1, with 9 nucleotides matching TRBD1. The V segment lost 3 bases and the J segment 3 bases; nucleotides outside the gene matches: 5. This CDR3 is 15 amino acids long. The germline V gene has CDR1 SEHNR and CDR2 FQNEAQ (reference sequence). In DNA form, the CDR3 reads TGTGCCAGCAGCTTCAACAGGGGGCTGGACACTGAAGCTTTCTTT. Its protein is CASSFNRGLDTEAFF.

In DNA, the CDR3 is TGCGCCAGCAGCTTGGAGGGGGCTGCGGGGGGGGATTACGAGCAGTACTTC. This codes for CASSLEGAAGGDYEQYF. The gene calls are TRBV5-1 and TRBJ2-7; 9 bases map to TRBD2. This CDR3 spans 17 amino acids. Germline V gene sequence: CDR1 SGHRS, CDR2 YFSETQ. J lost 4 bases, V lost 0 bases, and 11 bases had no gene match. The full variable domain, with the rest looked up from reference TRBV5-1 and TRBJ2-7, is KAGVTQTPRYLIKTRGQQVTLSCSPISGHRSVSWYQQTPGQGLQFLFEYFSETQRNKGNFPGRFSGRQFSNSRSEMNVSTLELGDSALYLCASSLEGAAGGDYEQYFGPGTRLTVT.

The chain has TRBV18 and TRBJ1-6; D gene unclear. Trimming removed 2 bases from V and 0 bases from J, with 8 bases in between. This CDR3 is built from 16 residues. Germline V lookup: CDR1 KGHSH, CDR2 LQKENI. Written as DNA, the CDR3 is TGTGCCAGCTCACCAGAGCTAAGCTCCTATAATTCACCCCTCCACTTT. Protein: CASSPELSSYNSPLHF.

In its sample, this clone is medium-sized. The chain joins TRBV29-1 to TRBJ2-3, with D perhaps TRBD1 or TRBD2 (5 bases each). Germline CDR1 SQVTM, CDR2 ANQGSEA. The CDR3 sequence is 12 residues long. Trimming stripped 7 bases from V and 12 bases from J, with 20 bases between. The CDR3 loop is CSAYRDPSPQYF. In DNA form, the CDR3 reads TGCAGCGCGTACCGGGACCCAAGCCCCCAGTATTTT.

This clone appeared a single time. The genes are TRBV7-9 and TRBJ1-6; D unresolved. From germline, CDR1 is SEHNR and CDR2 FQNEAQ (reference sequence). The CDR3 extends over 16 amino acids. V lost 0 bases to trimming and J lost 5 bases, with 11 bases between them. CDR3 residues: CASSLAAVANNSPLHF. CDR3 nucleotide sequence: TGTGCCAGCAGCTTAGCGGCTGTTGCAAATAATTCACCCCTCCACTTT.